A selection of T cell receptor beta chains follows, all from one sample in a study of shared T cell receptors in the human thymus. Clones were sequenced by immunoSEQ multiplex PCR, and TCRdb holds only the in-frame ones, with some missing. In the table there are 450,000 to 650,000 clones, about four fifths of which are singletons. Another study also made use of these data, one on human thymus T cells.

Sequenced input: thymocytes. The receptors shown here come from a boy under two years old with a congenital heart defect. CDR3s include the opening cysteine and the closing phenylalanine or tryptophan. The D gene is left open where the match is weak. A clone size is listed for some rows: how often the clone was seen (once, few, many), or a class if it is expanded.

V: TRBV7-8
length: 15
J: TRBJ1-4
size: NA
D: NA
DNA: TGTGCCAGCAGCTTAGCGGTAGGGAGGGATGAAAAACTGTTTTTT
CDR3: CASSLAVGRDEKLFF

V: TRBV29-1
length: 17
J: TRBJ2-1
size: NA
D: TRBD2
DNA: TGCAGCGTTGGGCTAGCGGGGAGGGGCGCTTCCTACAATGAGCAGTTCTTC
CDR3: CSVGLAGRGASYNEQFF

V: TRBV5-1
length: 19
J: TRBJ2-2
size: NA
D: TRBD1
DNA: TGCGCCAGCAGCTACCACAGGGGGCGCCTCTCTTCTAACACCGGGGAGCTGTTTTTT
CDR3: CASSYHRGRLSSNTGELFF

V: TRBV11-2
length: 16
J: TRBJ2-7
size: NA
D: TRBD1
DNA: TGTGCCAGCGGATGGGTCCGAGGGGGACAGTCCTACGAGCAGTACTTC
CDR3: CASGWVRGGQSYEQYF

V: TRBV5-5
length: 13
J: TRBJ2-7
size: once
D: TRBD1
DNA: TGTGCCAGCAGCGTGGACAGGGGAGGCGAGCAGTACTTC
CDR3: CASSVDRGGEQYF

V: TRBV4-3
length: 14
J: TRBJ2-7
size: few
D: TRBD1
DNA: TGCGCCAGCAGCCACAGGGACAGGGCCTACGAGCAGTACTTC
CDR3: CASSHRDRAYEQYF

V: TRBV27
length: 13
J: TRBJ2-7
size: NA
D: NA
DNA: TGTGCCAGCAGTTTGGGCAACTCCTACGAGCAGTACTTC
CDR3: CASSLGNSYEQYF

V: TRBV15
length: 19
J: TRBJ1-3
size: NA
D: NA
DNA: TGTGCCACCAGACACACCACCCTAAAGACGAGCGGATCTGGAAACACCATATATTTT
CDR3: CATRHTTLKTSGSGNTIYF

V: TRBV21-1
length: 13
J: TRBJ2-7
size: NA
D: NA
DNA: TGTGCCAGCAGGACAGGGGAAACCTACGAGCAGTACTTC
CDR3: CASRTGETYEQYF

V: TRBV5-1
length: 16
J: TRBJ2-2
size: few
D: TRBD1
DNA: TGCGCCAGCAGTTTATCAGGGGGCGCAAGAACCGGGGAGCTGTTTTTT
CDR3: CASSLSGGARTGELFF

V: TRBV20-1
length: 10
J: TRBJ2-7
size: once
D: NA
DNA: TGCAGTTCGACAGCCTACGAGCAGTACTTC
CDR3: CSSTAYEQYF

V: TRBV4-2
length: 18
J: TRBJ2-3
size: NA
D: NA
DNA: TGTGCCAGCAGCCAGGATCTAGCAAACCCTACGAGCACAGATACGCAGTATTTT
CDR3: CASSQDLANPTSTDTQYF

V: TRBV7-8
length: 15
J: TRBJ2-7
size: NA
D: TRBD2
DNA: TGTGCCAGCAGCCCTAGACTAGCGCTTTCCTACGAGCAGTACTTC
CDR3: CASSPRLALSYEQYF

V: TRBV30
length: 17
J: TRBJ2-6
size: NA
D: TRBD1
DNA: TGTGCCTGGACTTCCGACGGACAGGGAACTGGGGCCAACGTCCTGACTTTC
CDR3: CAWTSDGQGTGANVLTF

V: TRBV5-1
length: 13
J: TRBJ1-2
size: NA
D: TRBD1
DNA: TGCGCCAGCAGGGACGGGACAGCCTATGGCTACACCTTC
CDR3: CASRDGTAYGYTF

V: TRBV9
length: 15
J: TRBJ1-1
size: NA
D: NA
DNA: TGTGCCAGCAGCGTCACCGGGAGGGGGAACACTGAAGCTTTCTTT
CDR3: CASSVTGRGNTEAFF

V: TRBV28
length: 15
J: TRBJ2-7
size: few
D: TRBD2
DNA: TGTGCCAGCAGCTCCTCCGAAACTAGCGGGAGTACGGAGTACTTC
CDR3: CASSSSETSGSTEYF

V: TRBV25-1
length: 18
J: TRBJ2-1
size: NA
D: TRBD2
DNA: TGTGCCAGCAGTGAACCCAGGGCCGGGACTAGCTTCATGAATGAGCAGTTCTTC
CDR3: CASSEPRAGTSFMNEQFF

V: TRBV29-1
length: 18
J: TRBJ2-1
size: NA
D: TRBD1
DNA: TGCAGCATGCAGGGAGACCGGGACAGGGGAGAGTCCTACAATGAGCAGTTCTTC
CDR3: CSMQGDRDRGESYNEQFF

V: TRBV4-1
length: 15
J: TRBJ1-4
size: NA
D: NA
DNA: TGCGCCAGCAGCCAAACCGGGGCAACTAATGAAAAACTGTTTTTT
CDR3: CASSQTGATNEKLFF

V: TRBV14
length: 17
J: TRBJ2-7
size: NA
D: TRBD1
DNA: TGTGCCAGCAGCCAAATTTTGGCGACAGGGATTTTTGGCGAGCAGTACTTC
CDR3: CASSQILATGIFGEQYF

V: TRBV9
length: 15
J: TRBJ2-7
size: NA
D: NA
DNA: TGTGCCAGCAGCGGGAGTACCAGCGCTCAGTGGGAGCAGTACTTC
CDR3: CASSGSTSAQWEQYF

V: TRBV4-2
length: 15
J: TRBJ2-1
size: NA
D: TRBD2
DNA: TGTGCCAGCAGCCAGGGCGGGAGCTCCTACAATGAGCAGTTCTTC
CDR3: CASSQGGSSYNEQFF

V: TRBV27
length: 14
J: TRBJ1-5
size: NA
D: TRBD1
DNA: TGTGCCAGCAGGCCAGGACAGGGCAATCAGCCCCAGCATTTT
CDR3: CASRPGQGNQPQHF

V: TRBV20-1
length: 11
J: TRBJ1-2
size: NA
D: NA
DNA: TGCAGTGCCCCGGAGGGAGCCGGCTACACCTTC
CDR3: CSAPEGAGYTF

V: TRBV2
length: 15
J: TRBJ2-3
size: NA
D: NA
DNA: TGTGCCAGCAGTGAACGGCAGGGTAACACAGATACGCAGTATTTT
CDR3: CASSERQGNTDTQYF

V: TRBV27
length: 15
J: TRBJ2-7
size: NA
D: NA
DNA: TGTGCCAGCAGTTTATCGAGGGACACCTCCTACGAGCAGTACTTC
CDR3: CASSLSRDTSYEQYF

V: TRBV19
length: 12
J: TRBJ1-5
size: NA
D: NA
DNA: TGTGCCAGTAGTATAGAGACACAGCCCCAGCATTTT
CDR3: CASSIETQPQHF

V: TRBV19
length: 12
J: TRBJ2-1
size: few
D: NA
DNA: TGTGCCAGTCTGAGCAAGTGGAATGAGCAGTTCTTC
CDR3: CASLSKWNEQFF

V: TRBV21-1
length: 14
J: TRBJ2-4
size: few
D: NA
DNA: TGTGCCAGCAGCAGAGGGGGCCCGGTAAACATTCAGTACTTC
CDR3: CASSRGGPVNIQYF

V: TRBV5-1
length: 16
J: TRBJ2-6
size: NA
D: NA
DNA: TGCGCCAGCAGCCTGACAGGAAGCTCTGGGGCCAACGTCCTGACTTTC
CDR3: CASSLTGSSGANVLTF

V: TRBV21-1
length: 13
J: TRBJ2-7
size: NA
D: NA
DNA: TGTGCCGGACCGGGACAGGGGGGGTACGAGCAGTACTTC
CDR3: CAGPGQGGYEQYF